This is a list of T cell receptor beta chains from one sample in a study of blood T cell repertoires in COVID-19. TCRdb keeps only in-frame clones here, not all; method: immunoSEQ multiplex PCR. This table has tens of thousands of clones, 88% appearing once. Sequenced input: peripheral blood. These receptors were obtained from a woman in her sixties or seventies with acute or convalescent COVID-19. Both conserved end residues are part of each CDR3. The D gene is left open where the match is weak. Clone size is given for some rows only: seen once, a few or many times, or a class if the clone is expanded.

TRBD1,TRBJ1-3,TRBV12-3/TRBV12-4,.,CASRSGGGNTIYF,TGTGCCAGCAGGTCAGGGGGGGGAAACACCATATATTTT
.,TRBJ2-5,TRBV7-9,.,CASSLEGRVGETQYF,TGTGCCAGCAGCTTAGAGGGCAGGGTGGGAGAGACCCAGTACTTC
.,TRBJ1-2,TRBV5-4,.,CASSFQGINYGYTF,TGTGCCAGCAGCTTTCAGGGGATTAACTATGGCTACACCTTC
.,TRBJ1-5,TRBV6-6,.,CASSAQGGGNQPQHF,TGTGCCAGCAGTGCCCAGGGAGGAGGCAATCAGCCCCAGCATTTT
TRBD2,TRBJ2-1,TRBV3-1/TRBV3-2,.,CASSQFPSGIQSGNEQFF,TGTGCCAGCAGCCAATTTCCTAGCGGGATTCAGAGTGGGAATGAGCAGTTCTTC
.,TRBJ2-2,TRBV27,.,CASSLGSRNTGELFF,TGTGCCAGCAGTTTGGGGAGTCGGAACACCGGGGAGCTGTTTTTT
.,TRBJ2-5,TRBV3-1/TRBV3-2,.,CASSQRHGNQETQYF,TGTGCCAGCAGCCAACGTCACGGGAACCAAGAGACCCAGTACTTC
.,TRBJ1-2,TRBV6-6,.,CASSSSRGPVYGYTF,TGTGCCAGCAGTTCCAGCAGGGGTCCTGTTTATGGCTACACCTTC
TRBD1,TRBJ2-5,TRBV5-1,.,CASSTSTGGPQETQYF,TGCGCCAGCAGCACCTCGACAGGGGGCCCCCAAGAGACCCAGTACTTC
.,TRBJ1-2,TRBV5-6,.,CASSLRYGYTF,TGTGCCAGCAGCTTACGGTATGGCTACACCTTC
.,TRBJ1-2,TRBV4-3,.,CASSQDYGQYYGYTF,TGCGCCAGCAGCCAAGATTACGGACAGTACTATGGCTACACCTTC
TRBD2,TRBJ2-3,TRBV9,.,CASQSGMRTDTQYF,TGTGCCAGCCAGAGCGGGATGCGTACAGATACGCAGTATTTT
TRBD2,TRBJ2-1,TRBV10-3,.,CATRGLAEPDNEQFF,TGTGCCACGAGAGGTCTAGCGGAGCCCGACAATGAGCAGTTCTTC
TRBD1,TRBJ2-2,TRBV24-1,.,CATSDHRRGTGELFF,TGTGCCACCAGTGACCACCGCAGGGGGACCGGGGAGCTGTTTTTT
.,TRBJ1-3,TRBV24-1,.,CATTYRESGNTIYF,TGTGCCACTACGTACAGGGAATCTGGAAACACCATATATTTT
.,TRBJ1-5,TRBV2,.,CASSDRRGNQPQHF,TGTGCCAGCAGTGACCGGCGGGGCAATCAGCCCCAGCATTTT
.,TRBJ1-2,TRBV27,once,CASRGRWYNYGYTF,TGTGCCAGCAGGGGCAGGTGGTATAACTATGGCTACACCTTC
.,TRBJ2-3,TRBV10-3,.,CAIKNSLATTDTQYF,TGTGCCATCAAAAATAGCCTAGCGACCACAGATACGCAGTATTTT
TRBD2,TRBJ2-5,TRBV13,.,CASSLGLVAGYGETQYF,TGTGCCAGCAGCTTAGGCCTGGTAGCGGGATACGGTGAGACCCAGTACTTC
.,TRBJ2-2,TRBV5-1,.,CASSDRTGGTNTGELFF,TGCGCCAGCAGCGATCGGACAGGAGGGACGAACACCGGGGAGCTGTTTTTT
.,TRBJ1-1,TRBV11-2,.,CASSIIVGGNTEAFF,TGTGCCAGCAGCATCATCGTAGGGGGGAACACTGAAGCTTTCTTT
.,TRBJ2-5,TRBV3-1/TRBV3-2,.,CASKRGRRETQYF,TGTGCCAGCAAAAGAGGGAGGCGAGAGACCCAGTACTTC
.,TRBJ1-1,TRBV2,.,CASRTGRATEAFF,TGTGCCAGCAGAACAGGGAGGGCCACTGAAGCTTTCTTT
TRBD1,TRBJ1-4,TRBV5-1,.,CASCTGDRGTEKLFF,TGCGCCAGTTGTACCGGAGACAGGGGGACTGAAAAACTGTTTTTT